This TCR beta chain was obtained from a study of control samples from healthy donors and cancer patients. Here immunoSEQ multiplex PCR was the method, and the copy in TCRdb shows in-frame clones only, minus some. The table records about 100,000 clones, about 80% of them present only once. The germline CDR1 and CDR2 sequences are SGHNT and YYREEE (reference sequence). The V end lost 0 bases, the J end lost 1 base, and 15 bases lay between the germline ends. The CDR3 is made up of 17 amino acids. The sequence came from a young man in good health. Material for sequencing was blood. The chain is built from TRBV5-4 and TRBJ2-3; weak D call: TRBD1 (5 bases). CDR3 coding DNA: TGTGCCAGCAGCTTGGGACCGGACAATGATGGCACAGATACGCAGTATTTT. This translates into CASSLGPDNDGTDTQYF.